Described below is a single T cell receptor beta chain sequence and its context. Its cognate antigen is unknown. This entry is derived from a study of OX40 agonist ivuxolimab in advanced cancers. Study-wide findings and caveats: The study observed clonal expansion of CD4+ and CD8+ blood T cells by week 6 at 0.1 to 3.0 mg/kg. Expanded clones were, on average, more numerous among CD8+ T cells than CD4+.

TCRdb's table, derived via immunoSEQ multiplex PCR, lists solely in-frame clones and lacks some. The table lists about 83,000 clones, about 80% of them singletons. Trimming cost V 6 bases and J 4 bases; bases outside gene matches: 4. The CDR3 contains 14 residues. Germline V gene sequence: CDR1 SGHNT, CDR2 YENEEA. The J gene is TRBJ2-1, the V gene TRBV11-3; 9 nucleotides agree with TRBD2. The sequenced sample was CD4+ or CD8+ T cells sorted from blood, obtained in a trial of the OX40 agonist ivuxolimab. This receptor was identified in an adult with an advanced solid tumor such as melanoma, head and neck, liver or kidney cancer. CDR3 sequence: CASRAGGDYNEQFF. CDR3 in DNA: TGTGCCAGCAGAGCGGGGGGCGATTACAATGAGCAGTTCTTC.